These 20 T cell receptor beta chains originate from one sample sequenced in a study of patients and donors after allogeneic stem cell transplantation. TCRdb reprocessed the RT-PCR reads with MiXCR, giving one entry per CDR3 protein. The repertoire holds about 960,000 distinct CDR3 sequences, with 18% as singletons. Sequences were obtained from blood, either unsorted or a sorted T cell fraction (not recorded which). The source is a human donor who was either an allogeneic HSCT recipient or a stem cell or donor lymphocyte infusion donor (not recorded which). It is not recorded whose cells these are; they may come from a transplant donor.

This clonotype was seen a few times. The rearrangement joins TRBV20-1 to TRBJ1-1; no reliable D call. Trimming pared 5 bases from V and 4 bases from J, leaving 14 bases between. This CDR3 comprises 13 residues. The V gene's germline CDR1 is DFQATT and CDR2 SNEGSKA (reference sequence). CDR3 DNA sequence: TGCAGTGCTGCGATCCCCGGTGGCACTGAAGCTTTCTTT. Amino acid sequence: CSAAIPGGTEAFF.

The chain recombines TRBV4-2 with TRBJ1-1; D gene uncertain. CDR1 and CDR2 from the germline V gene are LGHNA and YNFKEQ. The CDR3 runs 15 residues. Trimming took 1 base from V and 4 from J, leaving 13 bases between them. The DNA for the CDR3 is TGTGCCAGCAGCCAAGGAATGAAGGGCGTCACTGAAGCTTTCTTT. Translated: CASSQGMKGVTEAFF.

In its sample, this clonotype was seen a few times. This sequence joins TRBV4-1 and TRBJ1-1; TRBD1 agrees at 7 bases. The germline V gene encodes CDR1 MGHRA and CDR2 YSYEKL. The CDR3 spans 17 residues. The V and J ends lost 1 base and 4 bases, in that order; junction bases with no gene match: 12. The CDR3 here is CASSQVGMRQGGTEAFF. The CDR3 bases are TGCGCCAGCAGCCAAGTAGGTATGAGACAGGGAGGCACTGAAGCTTTCTTT.

This clonotype was observed a few times. The chain is built from TRBV3-1 and TRBJ2-1; no firm D call. V was cut by 0 bases and J by 12 bases, with 15 bases left in between. CDR1 is LGHDT and CDR2 is YNNKEL in the germline V gene (reference sequence). There are 14 residues in the CDR3. The CDR3 loop reads CASSQDERAPTQFF. Here the CDR3 DNA reads TGTGCCAGCAGCCAAGATGAAAGGGCACCAACGCAGTTCTTC.

This clonotype showed up just a few times. J is TRBJ2-5 and V is TRBV5-1, with TRBD2 matching 8 bases. The V gene end was trimmed by 4 bases and the J gene end by 4 bases; junction bases not matched to a gene: 9. The CDR3 covers 15 residues. The germline gives CDR1 SGHRS, CDR2 YFSETQ. The CDR3 sequence: CASSGWAGGGETQYF. The CDR3 DNA is TGCGCCAGCAGCGGCTGGGCGGGAGGAGGAGAGACCCAGTACTTC.

The J gene is TRBJ2-5, the V gene TRBV5-6; 14 bases align to TRBD2. The CDR3 sequence is 16 residues long. Germline-derived CDR1 and CDR2 are SGHDT and YYEEEE. Unmatched junction bases numbered 5, after V lost 3 bases and J lost 4 bases. CDR3 sequence (DNA): TGTGCCAGCAGCTGGGGACTAGCGGGGGTTGGAGAGACCCAGTACTTC. As protein: CASSWGLAGVGETQYF.

The table lists this clonotype with a few counts. The chain is built from TRBV5-1 and TRBJ2-1, with TRBD2 matching over 9 bases. The ends lost 6 bases at V and 10 bases at J; junction bases unmatched: 5. The CDR3 totals 12 residues. Germline loops: CDR1 SGHRS, CDR2 YFSETQ. The CDR3 nucleotides read TGCGCCAGCACTATAGCGGGAGAGGAGCAGTTCTTC. It yields the protein CASTIAGEEQFF.

The rearrangement links TRBV5-5 to TRBJ1-4, with D maybe TRBD1 (5 bases). The CDR3 extends over 16 amino acids. V shed 0 bases and J shed 7 bases, with 16 bases lying between them. Per the germline V gene, CDR1 is SGHKS and CDR2 is YYEKEE (reference sequence). The chain's CDR3 is CASSLGGLDRVEKLFF. DNA of the CDR3: TGTGCCAGCAGCTTGGGGGGCCTCGACCGGGTTGAAAAACTGTTTTTT.

This clonotype has just a few counts. The chain is built from TRBV5-1 and TRBJ2-7; D remains unclear. Trimming removed 7 bases at V and 2 bases at J, with 16 bases between. The CDR3 covers 14 residues. The germline V gene has CDR1 SGHRS and CDR2 YFSETQ. In DNA, the CDR3 is TGCGCCAGCTCCACTCCAACTACCACCTACGAGCAGTACTTC. Translating gives CASSTPTTTYEQYF.

This clonotype was counted between two and nine times. The chain has TRBV12-3 or TRBV12-4 and TRBJ2-3, with 10 bases identical to TRBD1. This CDR3 is 17 amino acids long. V gave up 0 bases and J gave up 4 bases; unmatched junction bases: 7. The CDR3 spells CASSLAGTGDGADTQYF. CDR3 bases: TGTGCCAGCAGTTTAGCCGGGACAGGGGATGGAGCAGATACGCAGTATTTT.

V is TRBV13 and J is TRBJ2-7; 8 nucleotides agree with TRBD2. CDR1 and CDR2 from the germline V gene are PRHDT and FYEKMQ (reference sequence). The CDR3 has 15 residues. J lost 6 bases, V lost 0 bases, and 7 bases had no gene match. In nucleotides, the CDR3 is TGTGCCAGCAGCTTAGGGCCAGCGGGAGCACGCGAGCAGTACTTC. It is translated as CASSLGPAGAREQYF.

This clonotype was observed a handful of times. The CDR3 loop is CASSLQAGGRDTQYF. DNA for the CDR3: TGTGCCAGCAGCTTACAAGCGGGAGGGCGAGATACGCAGTATTTT. This chain uses TRBV7-9 with TRBJ2-3, with 10 bases lining up with TRBD2. V dropped 2 bases and J dropped 5; count of bases not matched to a gene: 4. Germline-derived CDR1 and CDR2 are SEHNR and FQNEAQ (reference sequence). The CDR3 is 15 amino acids.

CDR3 coding DNA: TGTGCCAGCAGATCCCTCCGACAGGGGGCTGACTATGGCTACACCTTC. It codes for CASRSLRQGADYGYTF. The chain uses TRBV6-1 and TRBJ1-2, with TRBD1 matching over 10 bases. The germline V gene has CDR1 MNHNS and CDR2 SASEGT. The CDR3 runs to 16 residues. J gave up 3 bases and V 6 bases, and 10 bases lay outside the gene matches.

There are a few counts of this clonotype. V and J are TRBV5-1 and TRBJ2-2; tentative D call: TRBD1 (6 bases). Deletions cut 7 bases from V and 1 base from J, with 11 bases between. Looked up from germline, CDR1 is SGHRS and CDR2 is YFSETQ. CDR3 length: 14 amino acids. As DNA, the CDR3 is TGCGCCAGCTCTACAGGGAAGAACACCGGGGAGCTGTTTTTT. As protein: CASSTGKNTGELFF. The variable domain in full, with the rest retrieved from reference TRBV5-1 and TRBJ2-2, is KAGVTQTPRYLIKTRGQQVTLSCSPISGHRSVSWYQQTPGQGLQFLFEYFSETQRNKGNFPGRFSGRQFSNSRSEMNVSTLELGDSALYLCASSTGKNTGELFFGEGSRLTVL.

The chain couples TRBV11-2 to TRBJ1-5, with D unresolved. CDR3 length: 15 amino acids. Per germline, CDR1 SGHAT and CDR2 FQNNGV. Deletions cut 2 bases from V and 5 bases from J, with 13 bases between. CDR3 protein: CASSLTRSPDQPQHF. The CDR3 coding sequence is TGTGCCAGCAGCTTAACTCGCTCCCCAGATCAGCCCCAGCATTTT.

This clonotype was counted between two and nine times. The chain couples TRBV7-2 to TRBJ1-4; D is possibly TRBD1 (6 bases). Looked up from germline, CDR1 is SGHTA and CDR2 is FQGNSA. Trimming took 1 base from V and 8 from J, leaving 14 bases between them. CDR3 size: 15 residues. CDR3 in DNA: TGTGCCAGCAGCTTAGTTGGCCAGGGGTGGGAAAAACTGTTTTTT. It translates to CASSLVGQGWEKLFF.

The chain links TRBV5-5 to TRBJ1-4; D unresolved. CDR3 size: 14 residues. CDR1 is SGHKS, CDR2 YYEKEE, per germline (reference sequence). V lost 4 bases and J 4 bases, leaving 11 bases between the germline ends. CDR3 nucleotide sequence: TGTGCCAGCAGCCCGGACGGTAATAATGAAAAACTGTTTTTT. It is translated as CASSPDGNNEKLFF.

The chain joins TRBV4-3 to TRBJ2-3, with D possibly being TRBD2 (5 bases). With 0 bases removed from V and 0 bases from J, the gap between germline ends came to 10 bases. The CDR3 covers 16 residues. The germline gives CDR1 LGHNA, CDR2 YSLEER. The CDR3 sequence: CASSQEGRTSTDTQYF. CDR3 in DNA: TGCGCCAGCAGCCAAGAAGGACGGACTAGCACAGATACGCAGTATTTT.

The chain carries TRBV6-2 or TRBV6-3 and TRBJ2-5; D tentatively reads TRBD1 or TRBD2 (6 bases each). Trimming cost V 5 bases and J 3 bases, with 16 bases left between them. The CDR3 sequence is 15 residues long. The V gene's germline CDR1 is MNHEY and CDR2 SVGEGT. CDR3 residues: CASSGYGGLEETQYF. The CDR3 nucleotides read TGTGCCAGCAGTGGTTACGGGGGCCTGGAAGAGACCCAGTACTTC.

The V and J genes are TRBV3-1 and TRBJ1-1; D may be TRBD1 (6 bases). V was cut by 4 bases and J by 3 bases, with 12 bases left in between. The germline V gene encodes CDR1 LGHDT and CDR2 YNNKEL (reference sequence). The CDR3 is 14 residues long. CDR3 DNA sequence: TGTGCCAGCAGCCGCCAAACAGGGTACACTGAAGCTTTCTTT. Translating it yields CASSRQTGYTEAFF.